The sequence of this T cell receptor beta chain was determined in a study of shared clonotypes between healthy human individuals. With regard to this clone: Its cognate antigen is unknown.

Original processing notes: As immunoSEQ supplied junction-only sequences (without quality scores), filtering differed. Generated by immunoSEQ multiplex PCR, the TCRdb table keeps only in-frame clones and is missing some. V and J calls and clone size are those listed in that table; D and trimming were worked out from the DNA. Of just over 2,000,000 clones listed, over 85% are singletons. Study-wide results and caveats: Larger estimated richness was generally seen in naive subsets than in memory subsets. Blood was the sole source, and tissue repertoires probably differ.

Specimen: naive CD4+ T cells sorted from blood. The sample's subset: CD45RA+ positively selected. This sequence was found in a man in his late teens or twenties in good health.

CDR3 bases: TGTGCCAGCAGTGAGGGTATCCTCTCCGAGCAGTACTTC. This translates into CASSEGILSEQYF. The genes are TRBV6-1 and TRBJ2-7; D is unclear. Germline lookup yields CDR1 MNHNS and CDR2 SASEGT. This CDR3 contains 13 residues. V lost 3 bases, J lost 6 bases, and 12 bases lay in between.